This TCR beta chain was recorded in a study of T cells in Graves' hyperthyroidism and ophthalmopathy. General study results and limits: From stable hyperthyroidism, ophthalmopathy was separated by a 13 V-J model. Most expanded thyroid clonotypes above 0.001 also appeared in blood.

Pregnant or lactating patients were excluded, as were those with uncontrolled infection or other autoimmune disease. Clinicians diagnosed patients from clinical symptoms, serum thyroxine and TRAb, thyroid ultrasound and orbital computed tomography. As concerns this clonotype: What it binds is unknown.

The V end was cut by 1 base, the J end by 4 bases, with 14 bases between. The CDR3 totals 15 residues. Per the germline V gene, CDR1 is SGHNT and CDR2 is YENEEA. Amplification of TCR beta CDR3 regions used RNA as the template. In the first-round RT-PCR of the TCR CDR3, the HTBI primer set was used. Via MiXCR, TCRdb re-called the multiplex PCR reads, giving one row per CDR3 protein. The table has 600,000 to 650,000 distinct CDR3 sequences, less than 25% seen once. The sequence was collected from a man younger than 40 with Graves' ophthalmopathy. The specimen sequenced was blood. The V and J genes are TRBV11-3 and TRBJ2-7; tentatively, D is TRBD1 (5 bases). This CDR3 reads CASSLVIRVRYEQYF. DNA for the CDR3: TGTGCCAGCAGCTTAGTCATCAGGGTCAGGTACGAGCAGTACTTC.